One T cell receptor (beta chain) is described in this entry. Its antigen is unknown. This specimen comes from a study of cytomegalovirus exposure and HLA in healthy donors. Study-wide findings and caveats: HLA-A and HLA-B allele assignments for most subjects were reportedly predicted accurately using TCR beta sequences. Most TCR sequences showed up rarely, but some public TCRs showed up in many donors. A later analysis linked a missense variant in DCLRE1C to the trimming of TCR beta V and J genes.

Primers for the PCR totalled 60 Vbeta and 13 Jbeta. Libraries were prepared by immunoSEQ multiplex PCR; TCRdb keeps only in-frame clonotypes and omits some of them. Here the sample spans approximately 37,000 clones, 75% to 90% being singletons. CDR3 size: 15 residues. V was cut by 1 base and J by 1 base, with 12 bases left in between. Germline assignment: CDR1 SGHRS and CDR2 YFSETQ. Sequencing used PBMCs. The receptor comes from a male donor in good health and CMV-seronegative. This sequence joins TRBV5-1 and TRBJ2-7, with a weak D call TRBD2 (5 bases). The CDR3: CASSLSNRGSYEQYF. In nucleotides, the CDR3 is TGCGCCAGCAGCTTGTCCAACCGAGGGTCCTACGAGCAGTACTTC.